This T cell receptor (beta chain) was captured by sequencing in a study of cytotoxic CD8 clonotypes in ibrutinib-treated CLL. This clone appeared a single time. This table comes from immunoSEQ multiplex PCR, and its TCRdb copy is limited to in-frame clones, with some not included. Of 110,000 to 150,000 clones listed, roughly 76% were seen once; the top ten hold 5.1%. Germline assignment: CDR1 MNHEY and CDR2 SVGAGI. V lost 10 bases, J lost 2 bases, and 13 bases stayed unmatched. This CDR3 is built from 15 residues. This clonotype originated in a human donor with chronic lymphocytic leukemia. The V gene is TRBV6-5, the J gene TRBJ2-7, with 8 bases fitting TRBD1. The starting material was PBMCs, obtained after 24 months of ibrutinib treatment. The CDR3 sequence is CAITGTGQGAYEQYF. The CDR3 region has the DNA TGTGCCATCACGGGGACAGGACAGGGTGCCTACGAGCAGTACTTC.